This T cell receptor beta chain was identified in a study of technical replicates of blood from several donors. Profiled with immunoSEQ multiplex PCR; TCRdb holds only in-frame clones, not every one. The sample comprises some 80,000 clones, roughly 94% of which are singletons, and 0.38% rests with the top ten. This TCR came from a human donor in good health. The source material was T cells isolated from PBMCs.

CDR3 sequence: CASSAGSYAGASDTQYF. In nucleotides, the CDR3 is TGTGCCAGCAGCGCGGGGAGCTACGCGGGAGCGTCAGATACGCAGTATTTT. The chain recombines TRBV25-1 with TRBJ2-3; 7 nucleotides match TRBD2. CDR3 length: 17 amino acids. V lost 6 bases and J lost 4; bases outside the gene matches: 16. Germline V gene data show CDR1 as MGHDK and CDR2 as SYGVNS.